Reported below is one TCR beta chain. TCRdb's table, derived via immunoSEQ multiplex PCR, lists solely in-frame clones and lacks some. This table has roughly 87,000 clones, 89% appearing once. Germline CDR1 is WNHNN and CDR2 is SYGVQD (reference sequence). The CDR3 sequence is 13 residues long. Trimming removed 5 bases at V and 5 bases at J, with 9 bases between. Regarding time point: pretreatment peripheral blood. The sample comes from a study of PD-L1 blockade in urothelial cancer. J is TRBJ2-2 and V is TRBV10-1; D is undetermined. This clonotype was sampled from an elderly woman with urothelial cancer. The specimen was PBMCs, collected around atezolizumab (anti-PD-L1) treatment. Here the CDR3 reads CASSPGGTGELFF. The CDR3 region has the DNA TGCGCCAGCAGTCCGGGTGGGACCGGGGAGCTGTTTTTT.